This T cell receptor beta chain derives from a study of T cells in Graves' hyperthyroidism and ophthalmopathy. In regard to this clonotype: The target antigen is unknown.

Patients showing uncontrolled infection, other autoimmune disease, pregnancy or lactation were ineligible. Extraction of PBMCs used around 9.6 ml of fresh peripheral blood. What was amplified from RNA transcripts were TCR beta CDR3 regions. During a first-round RT-PCR of the TCR CDR3, the HTBI primer set was used. TCRdb itself ran the multiplex PCR reads through MiXCR, one entry per CDR3 protein. The sample lists about 300,000 distinct CDR3 sequences, less than 30% seen once, with roughly a quarter in the top ten. Germline V lookup: CDR1 MNHEY, CDR2 SVGAGI. The CDR3 covers 13 residues. Trimming pared 4 bases from V and 4 bases from J, leaving 10 bases between. Findings of the study overall: Blood samples included most of the expanded thyroid clonotypes exceeding 0.001. A median approximately 6.5 months before onset, the model predicted ophthalmopathy.

The sequence was collected from a man aged 40-55 years with Graves' hyperthyroidism that later progressed to Graves' ophthalmopathy. Sequencing was performed on blood. This chain joins TRBV6-5 and TRBJ1-2, with a possible D match to TRBD1 (5 bases). The CDR3 DNA reads as TGTGCCAGCAGTTCCCTCGACAGCTATGGCTACACCTTC. Its translation: CASSSLDSYGYTF.